This TCR beta chain emerged from a study of blood T cell repertoires in COVID-19. Study information: T cells, B-cell-depleted T cells, or PBMCs supplied cDNA or gDNA.

Germline V lookup: CDR1 LGHDT, CDR2 YNNKEL (reference sequence). Trimming took 1 base from V and 5 from J, leaving 18 bases between them. This CDR3 contains 17 residues. Original data processing: Reference gene primer amplification in the assay estimated nucleated cell counts. Using immunoSEQ multiplex PCR, the repertoire was profiled, and TCRdb retains in-frame clones only, with some absent. The DNA gave D and trimming, while V, J and clone size come from that table. The repertoire has 200,000 or so clones, approximately 85% of them found once; the top ten carry under 3.5%. Sequencing was carried out using peripheral blood. The clonotype was recovered from a man between 60 and 75 years old with acute or convalescent COVID-19. This sequence joins TRBV3-1 (or the pseudogene TRBV3-2) and TRBJ2-1, with D possibly being TRBD2 (6 bases). CDR3 DNA sequence: TGTGCCAGCAGCCAAGGTGCGGGGTGGCGGGTGAACAATGAGCAGTTCTTC. Its translation: CASSQGAGWRVNNEQFF.